The present T cell receptor (beta chain) was sequenced within a study of cytomegalovirus exposure and HLA in healthy donors. The data were produced by immunoSEQ multiplex PCR, yet TCRdb's version contains in-frame clones alone and is incomplete. The table has more than 95,000 clones, approximately 94% seen once. Study findings and constraints: The study found most TCR sequences rare, yet found some public TCRs in many donors. The tendency of first-cohort TCR clusters to co-occur in the 120 validation repertoires was the finding of a later analysis. A list of 150 to 200 TCR beta chains associated with cytomegalovirus was given.

Comments on this clone: Its antigen is undetermined.

V was shortened by 3 bases and J by 3 bases, with 9 bases between the two germline ends. Germline CDR1 MNHEY, CDR2 SMNVEV (reference sequence). The CDR3 has 13 residues. Sequenced input: PBMCs. The rearrangement uses TRBV27 and TRBJ2-7, with D hard to call. The sequence derives from a woman under 30 in good health and CMV-seronegative. CDR3 in amino acids: CASSFRGRYEQYF. For the CDR3, the DNA is TGTGCCAGCAGTTTCCGCGGCCGCTACGAGCAGTACTTC.